The clone carrying this TCR beta chain was found many times. Germline V gene data show CDR1 as LNHDA and CDR2 as SQIVND (reference sequence). Trimming removed 1 base at V and 2 bases at J, with 9 bases between. The CDR3 totals 14 residues. The sample comes from a study of T cells in Graves' hyperthyroidism and ophthalmopathy. Diagnoses were established using clinical symptoms, serum thyroxine and TRAb, thyroid ultrasound and orbital computed tomography. TCR beta CDR3 regions were amplified from RNA. HTBI primers were the set used in a first-round RT-PCR of the TCR CDR3. MiXCR, applied by TCRdb to the multiplex PCR reads, yields one record per CDR3 protein. The top ten hold less than 30% of the sample, which has about 520,000 distinct CDR3 sequences, 20% seen once.

This receptor was identified in a man aged 18 to 30 with Graves' hyperthyroidism. The sample taken for sequencing was blood. This chain uses TRBV19 with TRBJ2-7, with D hard to call. In DNA, the CDR3 is TGTGCCAGTAGTATAGCGGGCGGAGCCTACGAGCAGTACTTC. Translated, it gives CASSIAGGAYEQYF. The whole variable domain, filled in from reference TRBV19 and TRBJ2-7, reads DGGITQSPKYLFRKEGQNVTLSCEQNLNHDAMYWYRQDPGQGLRLIYYSQIVNDFQKGDIAEGYSVSREKKESFPLTVTSAQKNPTAFYLCASSIAGGAYEQYFGPGTRLTVT.